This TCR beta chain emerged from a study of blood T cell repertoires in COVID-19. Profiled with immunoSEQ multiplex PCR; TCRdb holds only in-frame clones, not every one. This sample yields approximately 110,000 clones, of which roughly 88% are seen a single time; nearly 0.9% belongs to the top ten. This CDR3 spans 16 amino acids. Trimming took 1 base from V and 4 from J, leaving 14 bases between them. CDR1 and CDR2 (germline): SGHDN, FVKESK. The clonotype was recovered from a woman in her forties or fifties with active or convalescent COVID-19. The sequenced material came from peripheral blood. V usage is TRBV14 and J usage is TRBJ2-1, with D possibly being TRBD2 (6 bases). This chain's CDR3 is CASSQVDGGLYNEQFF. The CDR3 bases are TGTGCCAGCAGCCAAGTGGACGGGGGTTTGTACAATGAGCAGTTCTTC.